This is a list of T cell receptor beta chains from one sample in a study of blood T cells in healthy people across ages. A single record per CDR3 protein comes from TCRdb applying MiXCR to the 5' RACE reads. The sample contains about 600,000 distinct CDR3 sequences, under 55% of which appear only once. Sample: blood. These receptors were obtained from a man older than 75 in good health. The CDR3 runs from the conserved cysteine through the conserved F or W. The D gene is left open where the match is weak. Some rows mark clone size as missing; the rest say once, few, many or name a class of expanded clone.

cdr3_aa cdr3_nt v_call d_call j_call clone_size cdr3_length
CASSSLGIALDEQYF TGTGCCAGCAGTTCTCTCGGGATAGCCCTAGACGAGCAGTACTTC TRBV12-3/TRBV12-4 - TRBJ2-7 - 15
CASSLVKNTEAFF TGTGCCAGCAGTTTAGTGAAGAACACTGAAGCTTTCTTT TRBV28 - TRBJ1-1 - 13
CASSQENDGQISNEKLFF TGTGCCAGCAGCCAAGAAAATGACGGACAGATCTCCAATGAAAAACTGTTTTTT TRBV6-1 - TRBJ1-4 many 18
CASSVRNSYEQYF TGTGCCAGCAGTGTCAGGAACTCCTACGAGCAGTACTTC TRBV6-5 - TRBJ2-7 - 13
CASSLDGSYYEQYF TGTGCCAGCAGTTTGGATGGATCTTACTACGAGCAGTACTTC TRBV12-3/TRBV12-4 - TRBJ2-7 - 14
CASSQDGAGGRPQHF TGTGCCAGCAGCCAAGACGGGGCAGGCGGGCGGCCCCAGCATTTT TRBV3-1 - TRBJ1-5 - 15
CSASSPGGYGYTF TGCAGTGCTAGTTCCCCAGGGGGTTATGGCTACACCTTC TRBV20-1 TRBD1 TRBJ1-2 few 13
CASSAGQEETQYF TGTGCCAGCAGTGCAGGACAGGAAGAGACCCAGTACTTC TRBV28 TRBD1 TRBJ2-5 - 13
CASTLAGGAITGELFF TGTGCCAGCACCCTAGCGGGGGGGGCTATCACCGGGGAGCTGTTTTTT TRBV7-2 TRBD2 TRBJ2-2 few 16
CSASRPSSYEQYF TGCAGTGCTAGCCGACCGAGCTCCTACGAGCAGTACTTC TRBV20-1 - TRBJ2-7 - 13
CVSSGTRETQYF TGTGTCAGCAGCGGGACTAGAGAGACCCAGTACTTC TRBV11-2 TRBD2 TRBJ2-5 - 12
CASSLTGLDTQYF TGTGCCAGCAGCCTAACTGGGCTGGATACGCAGTATTTT TRBV6-6 - TRBJ2-3 few 13
CASSRQNEQFF TGTGCCAGCAGTCGACAAAATGAGCAGTTCTTC TRBV6-6 - TRBJ2-1 many 11
CASSQVWGTNEKLFF TGTGCCAGCAGCCAAGTTTGGGGAACTAATGAAAAACTGTTTTTT TRBV3-1 - TRBJ1-4 few 15